This T cell receptor (beta chain) was documented in a study of control samples from healthy donors and cancer patients (TCRdb year 2020). The CDR3 contains 14 residues, cysteine and phenylalanine counted. Here the CDR3 DNA is all that survives: 42 bases in frame from base 1. From a lookup of the germline V gene, CDR1 and CDR2 are MNHEY and SVGAGI. After removal of 5 bases from V and 9 bases from J, the junction retains 10 bases not matched to a gene. As to this clone: The clone's antigen remains unknown. Qualities for individual bases were not recorded, and no much larger clone is one base off.

The library came from the immunoSEQ multiplex PCR assay. The table comes from immuneACCESS by way of TCRdb, which keeps in-frame sequences with V and J called. Part of the clones is missing from these tables; in studies checked, under half for an unresolved V gene and the rest for unknown reasons. The sample table contains roughly 100,000 clones; only one count was recorded for just over 90% of them. 0.85% to 1% of the sample belongs to the ten largest clones. This receptor was obtained from a woman in her 30s in good health. Recombination linked TRBV6-5 to TRBJ2-5; 9 bases in the junction line up with TRBD1. The material sequenced was blood. The CDR3 reads as follows: CASSPTGQGLAQYF. Read as DNA, the sequence is TGTGCCAGCAGTCCAACAGGACAGGGGCTCGCCCAGTACTTC.